The sequence of this T cell receptor beta chain was determined in a study of T-cell reconstitution after alpha-beta-depleted transplantation in children. Study-level points and caveats: The study traced high day-60 TCRbeta diversity in some patients to surviving recipient T cells and thymic progenitors.

During its preparation, the TCRbeta library received unique molecular identifiers. MiXCR was run by TCRdb on the PCR reads, yielding one entry per CDR3 protein. In the table there are approximately 800,000 distinct CDR3 sequences, approximately 15% of which are singletons. Germline assignment: CDR1 SGHVS and CDR2 FQNEAQ. V dropped 1 base and J dropped 5 bases, with 12 bases sitting between them. The CDR3 contains 14 residues. This clonotype has more than one count but fewer than ten. Its antigen is currently unknown. The sequences come from PBMCs, mostly from graft donor cells, collected 360 days after TCRalphabeta/CD19-depleted stem cell transplant. The origin of this receptor is a male patient younger than 18 who had a stem cell transplant for acute lymphoblastic leukemia, so the T cells may come from the graft donor. The rearrangement joins TRBV7-8 to TRBJ2-7, with D perhaps TRBD2 (7 bases). CDR3 region: CASSLGGGGDEQYF. The CDR3 bases are TGTGCCAGCAGCTTAGGTGGGGGGGGCGACGAGCAGTACTTC.